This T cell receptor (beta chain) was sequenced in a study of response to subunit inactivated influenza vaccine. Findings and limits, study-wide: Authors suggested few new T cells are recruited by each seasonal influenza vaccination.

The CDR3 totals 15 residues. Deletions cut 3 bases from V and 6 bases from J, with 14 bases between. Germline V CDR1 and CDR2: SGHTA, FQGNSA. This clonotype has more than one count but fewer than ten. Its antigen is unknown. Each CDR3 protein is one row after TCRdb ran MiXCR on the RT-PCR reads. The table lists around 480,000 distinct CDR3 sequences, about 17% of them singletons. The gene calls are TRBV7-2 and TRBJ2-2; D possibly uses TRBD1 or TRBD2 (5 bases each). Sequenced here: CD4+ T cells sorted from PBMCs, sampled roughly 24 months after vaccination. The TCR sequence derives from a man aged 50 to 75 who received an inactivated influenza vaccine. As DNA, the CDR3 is TGTGCCAGCAGCTTGGGACCCCTTTTATCCGGGGAGCTGTTTTTT. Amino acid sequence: CASSLGPLLSGELFF.